A selection of T cell receptor beta chains follows, all from one sample in a study of T cell repertoires in cytomegalovirus infection. TCRdb itself ran the reads through MiXCR, one entry per CDR3 protein. Altogether fewer than 700,000 distinct CDR3 sequences are present, 20% to 25% being singletons, with the ten largest covering 6.5% to 10%. Sequenced input: CD8+ T cells from PBMCs. The receptors derive from a human donor in good health (CMV status not recorded). Some clones in this sample may be carry-over from other donors' samples. CDR3s include the opening cysteine and the closing phenylalanine or tryptophan. A D gene is named only where the DNA matches it firmly. Only some rows state a clone size, as once, few, many or a class for expanded clones.

>.|TRBJ2-2|TRBV28|.
TGTGCCAGCAGTTTCATAAGGACCGGGGAGCTGTTTTTT
CASSFIRTGELFF
>few|TRBJ1-1|TRBV20-1|.
TGCAGTGCTAGAGTTATGACTTCGGGAATGACTGAAGCTTTCTTT
CSARVMTSGMTEAFF
>.|TRBJ2-2|TRBV5-4|TRBD2
TGTGCCAGCAGTGTAGCGGGATTTAGGACCGGGGAGCTGTTTTTT
CASSVAGFRTGELFF
>many|TRBJ1-5|TRBV7-2|.
TGTGCCAGCAGCCTCTGGCTGGTGGGCAATCAGCCCCAGCATTTT
CASSLWLVGNQPQHF
>.|TRBJ1-2|TRBV10-2|.
TGCGCCAGCAGTGAACTAACGAGGGATGGCTACACCTTC
CASSELTRDGYTF
>.|TRBJ2-1|TRBV20-1|.
TGCAGTGCTCTGACTCCTGAAATGGGACGCGGCGAACCCTACAATGAGCAGTTCTTC
CSALTPEMGRGEPYNEQFF
>few|TRBJ1-5|TRBV20-1|TRBD1
TGCAGTGCTTGGGACAGGGGGATTCCCATGCAGCCCCAGCATTTT
CSAWDRGIPMQPQHF
>.|TRBJ1-2|TRBV19|.
TGTGCCAGTTCTCCGGGCACAGACAGGTTCTATGGCTACACCTTC
CASSPGTDRFYGYTF
>few|TRBJ2-7|TRBV7-9|.
TGTGCCAGCAGTTTCCCCTCCGATCTCTACGAGCAGTACTTC
CASSFPSDLYEQYF
>few|TRBJ2-6|TRBV19|TRBD1
TGTGCCAGTATAGGTGAACAGGGGGTGTCTGGGGCCAACGTCCTGACTTTC
CASIGEQGVSGANVLTF
>.|TRBJ2-7|TRBV20-1|.
TGCAGTGCTAGAGATCTGCAGGGGTCGGGCGAGCAGTACTTC
CSARDLQGSGEQYF
>.|TRBJ2-1|TRBV25-1|.
TGTGCCAGCAGTGAATATGTGCAGAATGAGCAGTTCTTC
CASSEYVQNEQFF
>few|TRBJ2-1|TRBV13|.
TGTGCCAGCAGCTTCAGGGAGCGGGAGCAGTTCTTC
CASSFREREQFF
>.|TRBJ2-3|TRBV10-3|.
TGTGCCATCAAGCTCGGCCCTTCGGCCACAGATACGCAGTATTTT
CAIKLGPSATDTQYF
>.|TRBJ1-2|TRBV29-1|.
TGCAGCGGCGGACAGATGGACTATGCCTACACCTTC
CSGGQMDYAYTF
>.|TRBJ1-2|TRBV29-1|.
TGCAGCGTCATCCCGCAGGAGAAGGTGGTGGACTATGGCTACACCTTC
CSVIPQEKVVDYGYTF
>.|TRBJ1-2|TRBV2|.
TGTGCCACCCCCGCGGGGGAGCATGGCTACACCTTC
CATPAGEHGYTF
>few|TRBJ1-1|TRBV4-1|.
TGCGCCAGCAGCCAAGATCGGATGGAGGGCTTCGGAACTGAAGCTTTCTTT
CASSQDRMEGFGTEAFF
>few|TRBJ2-5|TRBV10-2|TRBD2
TGCGCCAGCAGTGAGAGGGAGGGCAGGGAGACCCAGTACTTC
CASSEREGRETQYF
>.|TRBJ1-2|TRBV27|TRBD1
TGTGCCAGCAGTCCGGGGACAGGGCGATGGGGGGGCTACACCTTC
CASSPGTGRWGGYTF
>few|TRBJ1-2|TRBV29-1|TRBD1
TGCAGCGTTGAAGGCAGGGGGAGATACAACTATGGCTACACCTTC
CSVEGRGRYNYGYTF
>.|TRBJ2-1|TRBV6-2/TRBV6-3|.
TGTGCCAGCAGTTACGATGAGGGTACGCTGACGCAGTTCTTC
CASSYDEGTLTQFF
>many|TRBJ2-1|TRBV28|TRBD1
TGTGCCAGCAGTCCGGACAGGGTTTCCTACAATGAGCAGTTCTTC
CASSPDRVSYNEQFF
>.|TRBJ1-1|TRBV7-2|.
TGTGCCAGCAGCTTAGTTGGGGCCCCGGGAGGCACTGAAGCTTTCTTT
CASSLVGAPGGTEAFF
>few|TRBJ2-1|TRBV6-6|TRBD2
TGTGCCAGCACCGTAGCGGGAGGTAGAGACAATGAGCAGTTCTTC
CASTVAGGRDNEQFF
>.|TRBJ2-2|TRBV15|.
TGTGCCACCAGCAGAGGGGCCGGGATCACCGGGGAGCTGTTTTTT
CATSRGAGITGELFF
>.|TRBJ2-3|TRBV19|.
TGTGCCACCCGGTGGGGGCACCACACAGATACGCAGTATTTT
CATRWGHHTDTQYF
>.|TRBJ2-1|TRBV14|TRBD2
TGTGCCAGCAGCCACTGGGGGACTAGCGGGGGGGCGGTCCACAATGAGCAGTTCTTC
CASSHWGTSGGAVHNEQFF
>few|TRBJ2-3|TRBV7-3|TRBD2
TGTGCCAGCAGCCCTACGACTAGCGGGGTGTGGAGCACAGATACGCAGTATTTT
CASSPTTSGVWSTDTQYF
>many|TRBJ1-5|TRBV28|.
TGTGCCAGCAAACACAGCAATCAGCCCCAGCATTTT
CASKHSNQPQHF
>.|TRBJ1-1|TRBV29-1|.
TGCAGCGTTGTAGACAACACTGAAGCTTTCTTT
CSVVDNTEAFF
>.|TRBJ2-7|TRBV2|.
TGTGCCAGCGGAAGGCCGTCCTACGAGCAGTACTTC
CASGRPSYEQYF
>few|TRBJ1-1|TRBV7-9|.
TGTGCCAGCAGCCCTGCCAAAAACACTGAAGCTTTCTTT
CASSPAKNTEAFF
>.|TRBJ1-4|TRBV28|TRBD1
TGTGCCGGCAGCAAAGGACAGGTTACAACTAATGAAAAACTGTTTTTT
CAGSKGQVTTNEKLFF
>.|TRBJ2-7|TRBV15|.
TGTGCCACCAGCAGAGATCGGTACGAGCAGTACTTC
CATSRDRYEQYF
>few|TRBJ1-1|TRBV7-9|.
TGTGCCAGCAGCCCCCGGACGACGGGGCTAGGCACTGAAGCTTTCTTT
CASSPRTTGLGTEAFF
>.|TRBJ1-1|TRBV29-1|.
TGCAGCGTTCTTGAGGGGGGAAGGACTGAAGCTTTCTTT
CSVLEGGRTEAFF
>.|TRBJ1-1|TRBV20-1|.
TGCAGTGCTAGTTGGGCAGGAAGAGAAGCTTTCTTT
CSASWAGREAFF
>many|TRBJ1-5|TRBV7-8|.
TGTGCCAGCAGCTTAGAGCTTTTCAATCAGCCCCAGCATTTT
CASSLELFNQPQHF
>few|TRBJ1-3|TRBV20-1|.
TGCAGTGCCCTATTCTCTGGAAACACCATATATTTT
CSALFSGNTIYF
>.|TRBJ2-7|TRBV14|TRBD1
TGTGCCAGCAGCCCGGGACAGTGGTACGGGCAGTACTTC
CASSPGQWYGQYF
>few|TRBJ2-2|TRBV28|TRBD2
TGTGCCAGCAGTATCCTAGCGGGGGGGCCCACCGGGGAGCTGTTTTTT
CASSILAGGPTGELFF
>few|TRBJ2-4|TRBV9|TRBD2
TGTGCCAGCAGCGAGGAGCGGGGTTGGAACATTCAGTACTTC
CASSEERGWNIQYF
>.|TRBJ1-5|TRBV4-1|.
TGCGCCAGCAGCCAGCATGCTTGGGGTACCAATCAGCCCCAGCATTTT
CASSQHAWGTNQPQHF
>.|TRBJ1-2|TRBV14|TRBD1
TGTGCCAGCAGCCCTATTGGACAGGGTCCGGTTAGCTATGGCTACACCTTC
CASSPIGQGPVSYGYTF
>many|TRBJ2-3|TRBV27|.
TGTGCCAGCAGTGAGGGAGATACGCAGTATTTT
CASSEGDTQYF
>many|TRBJ2-6|TRBV6-5|.
TGTGCCAGCAGTGCGGGACTCCCCAGCTCTGGGGCCAACGTCCTGACTTTC
CASSAGLPSSGANVLTF
>few|TRBJ1-6|TRBV6-6|TRBD1
TGTGCCAGCCGGACAGGGATTAATTCACCCCTCCACTTT
CASRTGINSPLHF
>few|TRBJ2-7|TRBV5-4|TRBD1
TGTGCCAGCAGCTGGACAGGGACCTCCGGCGAGCAGTACTTC
CASSWTGTSGEQYF
>few|TRBJ2-2|TRBV6-6|.
TGTGCCAGCAGGATCGGACTCCACCAGGCCCGGGGGGAGCTGTTTTTT
CASRIGLHQARGELFF
>many|TRBJ1-2|TRBV7-6|.
TGTGCCAGCAGCCCCCTATTTAGAAGACAACCTTCCAACTATGGCTACACCTTC
CASSPLFRRQPSNYGYTF
>few|TRBJ2-5|TRBV12-3/TRBV12-4|TRBD1
TGTGCCAGCAGGCAGGGGGCCTTAGAGACCCAGTACTTC
CASRQGALETQYF
>once|TRBJ2-1|TRBV5-1|TRBD1
TGCGCCAGCAGCGGGTGGACAGGGACCAACAATGAGCAGTTCTTC
CASSGWTGTNNEQFF